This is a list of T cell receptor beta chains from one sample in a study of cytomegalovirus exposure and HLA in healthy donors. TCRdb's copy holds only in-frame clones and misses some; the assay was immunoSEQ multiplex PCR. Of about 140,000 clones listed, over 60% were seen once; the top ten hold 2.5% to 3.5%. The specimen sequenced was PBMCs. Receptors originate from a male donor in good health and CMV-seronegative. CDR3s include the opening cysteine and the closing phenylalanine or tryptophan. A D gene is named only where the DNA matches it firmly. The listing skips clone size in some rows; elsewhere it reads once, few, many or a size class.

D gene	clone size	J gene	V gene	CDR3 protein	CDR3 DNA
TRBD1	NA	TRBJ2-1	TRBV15	CATSRWTGVLDNEQFF	TGTGCCACCAGCAGATGGACAGGGGTCTTAGACAATGAGCAGTTCTTC
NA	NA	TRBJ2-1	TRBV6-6	CASSYRGGPNNEQFF	TGTGCCAGCAGTTACAGGGGAGGACCAAACAATGAGCAGTTCTTC
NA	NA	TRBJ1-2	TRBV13	CASSSEVGYGYTF	TGTGCCAGCAGCTCAGAGGTCGGATATGGCTACACCTTC
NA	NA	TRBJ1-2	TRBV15	CATSRAVGATNYGYTF	TGTGCCACCAGCAGGGCCGTGGGGGCGACTAACTATGGCTACACCTTC
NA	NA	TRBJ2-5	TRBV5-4	CASSLGQGQETQYF	TGTGCCAGCAGCTTGGGCCAGGGGCAAGAGACCCAGTACTTC
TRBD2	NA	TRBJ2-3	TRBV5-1	CASSLNGGLAGSTDTQYF	TGCGCCAGCAGCTTGAATGGGGGACTAGCGGGAAGCACAGATACGCAGTATTTT
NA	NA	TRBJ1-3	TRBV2	CASSGLGTPGNTIYF	TGTGCCAGCAGTGGATTAGGGACACCTGGAAACACCATATATTTT
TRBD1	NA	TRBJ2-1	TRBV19	CASSINRGQSEQFF	TGTGCCAGTAGTATAAACAGGGGGCAAAGTGAGCAGTTCTTC
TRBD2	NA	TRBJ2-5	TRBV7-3	CASSSAGQETQYF	TGTGCCAGCAGCTCAGCGGGACAAGAGACCCAGTACTTC
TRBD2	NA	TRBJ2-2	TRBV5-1	CASSLVGQPRGTSGSAGELFF	TGCGCCAGCAGCTTGGTAGGACAGCCCCGGGGGACTAGCGGGAGCGCCGGGGAGCTGTTTTTT
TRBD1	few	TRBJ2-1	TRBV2	CASSRDSVYNEQFF	TGTGCCAGCAGCCGGGACAGCGTTTACAATGAGCAGTTCTTC